What follows are 5 T cell receptor beta chains derived from one specimen sequenced in a study of control samples from healthy donors and cancer patients. Profiled with immunoSEQ multiplex PCR; TCRdb holds only in-frame clones, not every one. Here the sample spans approximately 230,000 clones, roughly 82% being singletons. The sequencing input was PBMCs. The source is a woman aged 60 to 75 with lung cancer.

The rearrangement uses TRBV5-4 and TRBJ2-1, with D possibly being TRBD1 or TRBD2 (5 bases each). The V and J ends lost 4 bases and 8 bases respectively, with 16 bases between them. Germline CDR1 and CDR2: SGHNT and YYREEE (reference sequence). The CDR3 consists of 14 residues. The CDR3 DNA reads TGTGCCAGCAGCCCCGGGACCAGGGACGATGAGCAGTTCTTC. Protein: CASSPGTRDDEQFF.

V is TRBV2 and J is TRBJ2-3; 11 nucleotides agree with TRBD1. With V trimmed by 5 bases and J by 5 bases, 6 bases remained unmatched. Germline V CDR1 and CDR2: SNHLY, FYNNEI. The CDR3 is 15 amino acids. The CDR3 DNA reads as TGTGCCAGCAGTATACCGGGACAGGGGGGAGATACGCAGTATTTT. Encoded protein: CASSIPGQGGDTQYF.

CDR3 in DNA: TGTGCCAGTAGTATGGGTGGCCCGGGGTCCTATAATTCACCCCTCCACTTT. As protein: CASSMGGPGSYNSPLHF. The chain joins TRBV19 to TRBJ1-6, with D hard to call. Trimming left V 3 bases short and J 1 base short, with 13 bases between. The CDR3 is 17 amino acids. The germline V gene has CDR1 LNHDA and CDR2 SQIVND (reference sequence).

The genes are TRBV9 and TRBJ2-5, with 14 bases aligning to TRBD2. This CDR3 has 16 amino acids. CDR1 is SGDLS and CDR2 is YYNGEE in the germline V gene. The V and J ends lost 4 bases and 4 bases, in that order; junction bases with no gene match: 6. Here the CDR3 DNA reads TGTGCCAGCAGCCCCCGACTAGCGGGGGGGCTAGAGACCCAGTACTTC. Its translation is CASSPRLAGGLETQYF.

This chain joins TRBV6-1 and TRBJ1-1; TRBD1 aligns across 9 bases. This CDR3 contains 17 residues. Germline CDR1 is MNHNS and CDR2 is SASEGT. The trim removed 2 bases at V and 2 bases at J, leaving 9 bases unmatched. The CDR3: CASSEPPGQGKNTEAFF. As DNA, the CDR3 is TGTGCCAGCAGTGAACCCCCGGGACAGGGTAAAAACACTGAAGCTTTCTTT.